The 12 T cell receptor beta chains in this list originate from one sample, sequenced in a study of metastatic and nonmetastatic thyroid tumors. Nobody among the patients had been given any treatment before thyroid surgery. TCRdb re-called the PCR reads through MiXCR. The sample has roughly 72,000 clones; around 19% are singletons. Input material: blood. The receptors were gathered from a female donor with papillary thyroid cancer or a benign thyroid nodule (not recorded which). Some clones in this sample may be carry-over from other donors' samples.

This clone was detected many times. The chain links TRBV5-1 to TRBJ2-7; a weak D match, TRBD2 (6 bases). Germline CDR1 and CDR2: SGHRS and YFSETQ. V dropped 0 bases and J dropped 5 bases, with 15 bases sitting between them. The CDR3 extends over 15 amino acids. The CDR3 bases are TGCGCCAGCAGCTTGGAAGGCCGGGGAGGACACGAGCAGTACTTC. This encodes CASSLEGRGGHEQYF.

The chain employs TRBV6-2 or TRBV6-3 and TRBJ1-5; D is possibly TRBD1 (5 bases). The V end was cut by 6 bases, the J end by 1 base, with 28 bases between. CDR3 size: 20 residues. Looked up from germline, CDR1 is MNHEY and CDR2 is SVGEGT. CDR3 nucleotide sequence: TGTGCCAGCAGAAAAGGCGGGGTGGAAGGGTCGGGGACCAGCAATCAGCCCCAGCATTTT. It encodes CASRKGGVEGSGTSNQPQHF.

The V gene is TRBV6-2 or TRBV6-3, the J gene TRBJ2-2; possible D gene TRBD2, 5 bases. Germline-derived CDR1 and CDR2 are MNHEY and SVGEGT. The V gene lost 7 bases and the J gene lost 5 bases, with 8 bases spanning the gap. The CDR3 runs 12 residues. The CDR3 DNA reads TGTGCCAGCACCACTAGGACCGGGGAGCTGTTTTTT. Translating gives CASTTRTGELFF.

There are many counts of this clone. This sequence joins TRBV9 and TRBJ2-2, with D perhaps TRBD2 (6 bases). V lost 0 bases, J lost 3 bases, and 15 bases lay in between. CDR3 length equals 17 residues. The germline CDR1 and CDR2 sequences are SGDLS and YYNGEE. CDR3 in amino acids: CASSVVGGKSYTGELFF. The DNA for the CDR3 is TGTGCCAGCAGCGTAGTCGGCGGGAAGTCTTACACCGGGGAGCTGTTTTTT.

This clone was picked up many times. This chain links TRBV7-6 with TRBJ2-7, with 9 bases lining up with TRBD1. The CDR3 is 15 residues long. CDR1 SGHVS and CDR2 FNYEAQ come from the germline V gene. The ends lost 5 bases at V and 2 bases at J; junction bases unmatched: 7. The CDR3 is CASSPVRDRAYEQYF. The CDR3 DNA reads TGTGCCAGCAGCCCCGTCCGGGACAGGGCCTACGAGCAGTACTTC.

This clone turned up a few times. The CDR3 DNA sequence: TGTGCCAGCTTCACAGGGGGGACTCAGACATTTACGCAGTATTTT. Encoded protein: CASFTGGTQTFTQYF. The chain recombines TRBV12-3 or TRBV12-4 with TRBJ2-3; the match to TRBD1 covers 8 bases. This CDR3 is built from 15 residues. Trimming cost V 8 bases and J 8 bases; bases outside gene matches: 15.

The chain uses TRBV4-1 and TRBJ2-1; 9 nucleotides align to TRBD2. The CDR3 has 15 amino acids. From germline, CDR1 is MGHRA and CDR2 YSYEKL. V was clipped by 4 bases and J by 5 bases; unmatched bases: 6. CDR3 protein: CASSPRLADDNEQFF. CDR3 nucleotide sequence: TGCGCCAGCAGCCCTCGACTAGCGGATGACAATGAGCAGTTCTTC.

This clone came up many times. The rearrangement uses TRBV7-9 and TRBJ2-3; D is unresolved. The germline V and J ends were trimmed by 5 bases and 6 bases, with 6 bases remaining between them. Germline lookup yields CDR1 SEHNR and CDR2 FQNEAQ (reference sequence). The CDR3 runs to 11 residues. CDR3 sequence reads: CASSEVDTQYF. The CDR3 coding sequence is TGTGCCAGCAGCGAGGTGGATACGCAGTATTTT. Looking up the rest from reference TRBV7-9 and TRBJ2-3 gives the full variable domain: DTGVSQNPRHKITKRGQNVTFRCDPISEHNRLYWYRQTLGQGPEFLTYFQNEAQLEKSRLLSDRFSAERPKGSFSTLEIQRTEQGDSAMYLCASSEVDTQYFGPGTRLTVL.

This clone was counted many times. DNA of the CDR3: TGTGCCAGCAGTACCGCCGGAACTAACTATGGCTACACCTTC. Its translation is CASSTAGTNYGYTF. J is TRBJ1-2 and V is TRBV27; D unclear. V shed 5 bases and J shed 0 bases, with 10 bases lying between them. CDR1 is MNHEY and CDR2 is SMNVEV in the germline V gene (reference sequence). CDR3 length: 14 amino acids.

This clone was counted ten times or more. V gene TRBV12-3 or TRBV12-4 combines with J gene TRBJ1-1, with D uncertain. The CDR3 loop spans 13 amino acids. Trimming took off 7 bases at V and 1 base at J, with 10 bases between the two ends. The DNA of the CDR3 is TGTGCCAGCACGTCGTTGGGGAACACTGAAGCTTTCTTT. Its protein is CASTSLGNTEAFF.

This clone came up many times. This chain links TRBV10-3 with TRBJ1-2, with TRBD1 identical over 7 bases. CDR1 is ENHRY, CDR2 SYGVKD, per germline. This CDR3 has 12 amino acids. V was clipped by 11 bases and J by 4 bases; unmatched bases: 7. The CDR3: CAVIRQGYGYTF. The CDR3 DNA is TGTGCCGTCATAAGACAGGGCTATGGCTACACCTTC.

This clone was recorded at least ten times. This may come from a read error, since a much larger clone is one base off. This CDR3 is missing its conserved last phenylalanine or tryptophan, likely due to a read error. V is TRBV6-1 and J is TRBJ1-2; D possibly corresponds to TRBD1 (5 bases). The V gene lost 7 bases and the J gene lost 4 bases, with 13 bases spanning the gap. This CDR3 has 13 amino acids. Germline lookup yields CDR1 MNHNS and CDR2 SASEGT. CDR3 sequence: CASTSPGGYGYTL. CDR3 in DNA: TGTGCCAGCACCAGCCCGGGGGGCTATGGCTACACCCTC.